What follows are 18 T cell receptor beta chains derived from one specimen sequenced in a study of molecular identifiers for immune sequencing clone quantification. One entry per CDR3 protein results from TCRdb running MiXCR on the PCR reads. Of about 320,000 distinct CDR3 sequences listed, over 20% are singletons. The sequenced material came from naive CD8+ T cells from blood, with Jurkat cell RNA spiked in. The subset denotes: FACS-sorted CD8+CD4-CCR7+CD45RA+ naive T cells. The receptors were sampled from a human donor in good health. Some libraries in this study had Jurkat cell RNA spiked in.

Concerning this clonotype itself: This may stem from a read error, because a much larger clone lies one nucleotide away. The chain carries TRBV20-1 and TRBJ2-1, with D tentatively TRBD1 (5 bases). The V gene lost 8 bases and the J gene lost 1 base, with 12 bases spanning the gap. The germline gives CDR1 DFQATT, CDR2 SNEGSKA (reference sequence). The CDR3 length is 13 residues. CDR3 in amino acids: CSRIRQSYNEQFF. CDR3 sequence (DNA): TGCAGTCGGATTCGACAGTCCTACAATGAGCAGTTCTTC.

This clonotype has at least ten counts. The J gene is TRBJ1-5, the V gene TRBV12-3 or TRBV12-4; 9 nucleotides match TRBD1. Losses at the gene ends were 1 base for V and 4 bases for J; bases not matched to a gene: 5. The CDR3 is 16 amino acids. The DNA of the CDR3 is TGTGCCAGCAGTTTAGTTATTGGGACAGGGAATCAGCCCCAGCATTTT. This encodes CASSLVIGTGNQPQHF.

The chain carries TRBV4-1 and TRBJ2-1; the D gene is possibly TRBD1 (6 bases). The CDR3 is made up of 15 amino acids. V was shortened by 3 bases and J by 5 bases, with 14 bases between the two germline ends. Per germline, CDR1 MGHRA and CDR2 YSYEKL. In DNA form, the CDR3 reads TGCGCCAGCAGCCAGGTATACAGGGACGACAATGAGCAGTTCTTC. Translation gives CASSQVYRDDNEQFF.

This clonotype was seen many times. V gene TRBV4-1 combines with J gene TRBJ2-1; a possible D gene is TRBD2 (5 bases). This CDR3 is built from 13 residues. Germline CDR1 and CDR2: MGHRA and YSYEKL. The V end lost 4 bases, the J end lost 4 bases, and 8 bases lay between the germline ends. The CDR3 DNA is TGCGCCAGCAGCCCCGGACTGTACAATGAGCAGTTCTTC. This gives the protein CASSPGLYNEQFF.

This clonotype was observed a handful of times. The V and J genes are TRBV7-9 and TRBJ2-7; 7 bases align to TRBD1. Germline V gene sequence: CDR1 SEHNR, CDR2 FQNEAQ (reference sequence). Losses at the gene ends were 0 bases for V and 6 bases for J; bases not matched to a gene: 11. This CDR3 has 16 amino acids. CDR3 amino acids: CASSLARDSPKVEQYF. Written as DNA, the CDR3 is TGTGCCAGCAGCTTAGCAAGGGACAGCCCCAAAGTCGAGCAGTACTTC.

This clonotype was seen many times. The V and J genes are TRBV27 and TRBJ2-5; D gene ambiguous. This CDR3 region has 13 residues. Per germline, CDR1 MNHEY and CDR2 SMNVEV (reference sequence). Trimming pared 2 bases from V and 4 bases from J, leaving 8 bases between. Written as DNA, the CDR3 is TGTGCCAGCAGTTTAAGCCGTAGAGAGACCCAGTACTTC. Protein sequence: CASSLSRRETQYF.

This clonotype was seen ten or more times. The CDR3 bases are TGTGCCAGCACGTCGGACAGGTACGAGCAGTACTTC. Translation gives CASTSDRYEQYF. The rearrangement links TRBV3-1 to TRBJ2-7; 7 bases are shared with TRBD1. The CDR3 has 12 amino acids. CDR1 and CDR2 (germline): LGHDT, YNNKEL (reference sequence). J was trimmed by 4 bases and V by 7 bases; bases with no gene match: 4.

This clonotype was counted between two and nine times. The gene calls are TRBV12-3 or TRBV12-4 and TRBJ1-2, with TRBD1 matching 10 bases. This CDR3 spans 16 amino acids. J lost 5 bases, V lost 5 bases, and 11 bases had no gene match. The CDR3 spells CASSGTGDIGIYGYTF. In DNA, the CDR3 is TGTGCCAGCAGTGGGACAGGGGACATCGGAATTTATGGCTACACCTTC.

A few counts support this clonotype. The gene calls are TRBV6-1 and TRBJ2-6, with 10 nucleotides matching TRBD1. The CDR3 sequence is 18 residues long. The V segment lost 5 bases and the J segment 4 bases; nucleotides outside the gene matches: 11. Looked up from germline, CDR1 is MNHNS and CDR2 is SASEGT. The CDR3 nucleotides are TGTGCCAGCAGTCAGACCGGGACAGGGGTTATCGGGGCCAACGTCCTGACTTTC. Amino acid sequence: CASSQTGTGVIGANVLTF.

This clonotype has at least ten counts. J is TRBJ2-1 and V is TRBV12-3 or TRBV12-4, with 10 positions matching TRBD2. J gave up 7 bases and V 6 bases, and 9 bases lay outside the gene matches. The CDR3 covers 15 residues. The CDR3 DNA is TGTGCCAGCAGATCACTAGCGGGATCGAGTAATGAGCAGTTCTTC. Translating it yields CASRSLAGSSNEQFF.

This chain connects TRBV7-9 to TRBJ1-4, with D unclear. CDR1 is SEHNR, CDR2 FQNEAQ, per germline (reference sequence). Trimming stripped 6 bases from V and 3 bases from J, with 8 bases between. The CDR3 has 13 amino acids. CDR3 sequence reads: CASRRTPNEKLFF. The CDR3, as DNA: TGTGCCAGCAGGAGGACCCCTAATGAAAAACTGTTTTTT.

The rearrangement links TRBV7-9 to TRBJ2-4; TRBD2 is a possible D gene (6 bases). Germline V gene lookup returns CDR1 SEHNR and CDR2 FQNEAQ (reference sequence). The V and J ends lost 8 bases and 8 bases respectively, with 13 bases between them. The CDR3 totals 12 residues. The CDR3 spells CASAWGEDIQYF. In DNA, the CDR3 is TGTGCCAGCGCCTGGGGGGAAGACATTCAGTACTTC. Based on the CDR3 plus reference TRBV7-9 and TRBJ2-4, the full variable domain is DTGVSQNPRHKITKRGQNVTFRCDPISEHNRLYWYRQTLGQGPEFLTYFQNEAQLEKSRLLSDRFSAERPKGSFSTLEIQRTEQGDSAMYLCASAWGEDIQYFGAGTRLSVL.

The gene calls are TRBV6-5 and TRBJ2-2; D gene unclear. The germline gives CDR1 MNHEY, CDR2 SVGAGI. This CDR3 comprises 13 residues. The V end lost 0 bases, the J end lost 8 bases, and 7 bases lay between the germline ends. CDR3 sequence reads: CASSYSPNGELFF. The CDR3 DNA is TGTGCCAGCAGTTACTCTCCTAATGGGGAGCTGTTTTTT.

This clonotype was found many times. V and J are TRBV6-5 and TRBJ2-1, with 7 positions matching TRBD1. V shed 0 bases, J shed 3 bases, and the junction held 8 bases outside the gene matches. The germline gives CDR1 MNHEY, CDR2 SVGAGI. The CDR3 covers 17 residues. In DNA form, the CDR3 reads TGTGCCAGCAGTTACTCGCCGGGGACAGCCGTCTACAATGAGCAGTTCTTC. This sequence encodes CASSYSPGTAVYNEQFF.

This clonotype was counted at least ten times. The rearrangement uses TRBV7-9 and TRBJ2-2, with 9 positions matching TRBD1. V shed 3 bases and J 4 bases; nucleotides not matched to a gene: 6. The germline gives CDR1 SEHNR, CDR2 FQNEAQ (reference sequence). The CDR3 totals 16 residues. CDR3 amino acids: CASSFPGQGSTGELFF. The CDR3 region has the DNA TGTGCCAGCAGCTTTCCGGGACAGGGTAGCACCGGGGAGCTGTTTTTT. Supplemented by reference TRBV7-9 and TRBJ2-2, the full variable domain reads DTGVSQNPRHKITKRGQNVTFRCDPISEHNRLYWYRQTLGQGPEFLTYFQNEAQLEKSRLLSDRFSAERPKGSFSTLEIQRTEQGDSAMYLCASSFPGQGSTGELFFGEGSRLTVL.

Worth noting for this clonotype: A much bigger clone sits one base away, suggesting this may be a read error. This CDR3 is missing its conserved last phenylalanine or tryptophan, likely due to a read error. This chain connects TRBV19 to TRBJ2-1; the match to TRBD2 covers 8 bases. Germline CDR1 LNHDA, CDR2 SQIVND (reference sequence). V trimming: 5 bases; J trimming: 0 bases; junction bases outside the gene matches: 9. CDR3 size: 17 residues. CDR3 nucleotide sequence: TGTGCCAGTAGTCCCTCTAGCGGGTTGGACTCCTACAATGAGCAGTTCTAC. This sequence encodes CASSPSSGLDSYNEQFY.

V is TRBV7-2 and J is TRBJ1-6; perhaps TRBD1 as D (5 bases). Per germline, CDR1 SGHTA and CDR2 FQGNSA. Trimming left V 1 base short and J 8 bases short, with 27 bases between. The length of the CDR3 is 20 residues. The CDR3 sequence: CASSLGRAGRGPFRDSPLHF. The DNA for the CDR3 is TGTGCCAGCAGCTTAGGGAGGGCGGGACGCGGGCCCTTTCGTGATTCACCCCTCCACTTT.

In the case of this clonotype: A much larger clone lies one base from this, so it may be a read error. The chain links TRBV12-3 or TRBV12-4 to TRBJ2-5; TRBD1 agrees at 8 bases. The CDR3 runs to 16 residues. CDR3 sequence: CASSLEQGGVKETQCF. CDR3 in DNA: TGTGCCAGCAGTTTAGAACAGGGGGGAGTGAAAGAGACCCAGTGCTTC.